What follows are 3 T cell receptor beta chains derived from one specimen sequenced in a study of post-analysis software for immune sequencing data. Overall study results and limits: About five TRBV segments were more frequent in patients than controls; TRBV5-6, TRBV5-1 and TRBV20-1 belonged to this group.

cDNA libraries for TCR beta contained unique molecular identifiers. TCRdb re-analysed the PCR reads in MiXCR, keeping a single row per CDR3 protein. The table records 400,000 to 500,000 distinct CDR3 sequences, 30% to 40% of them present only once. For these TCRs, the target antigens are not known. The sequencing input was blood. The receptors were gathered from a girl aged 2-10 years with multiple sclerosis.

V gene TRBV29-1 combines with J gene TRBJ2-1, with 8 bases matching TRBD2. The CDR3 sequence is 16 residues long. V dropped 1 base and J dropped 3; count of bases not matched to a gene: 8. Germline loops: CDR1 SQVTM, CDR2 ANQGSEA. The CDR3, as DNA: TGCAGCGTTGAAGGGAGCGGGAGCTTATTCTACAATGAGCAGTTCTTC. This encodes CSVEGSGSLFYNEQFF.

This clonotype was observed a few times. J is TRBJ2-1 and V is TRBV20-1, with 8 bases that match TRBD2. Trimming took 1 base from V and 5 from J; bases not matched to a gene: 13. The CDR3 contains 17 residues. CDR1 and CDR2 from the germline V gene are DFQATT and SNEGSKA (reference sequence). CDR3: CSARVSGRVSHNNEQFF. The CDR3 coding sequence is TGCAGTGCTAGAGTATCCGGGAGGGTGTCACACAACAATGAGCAGTTCTTC.

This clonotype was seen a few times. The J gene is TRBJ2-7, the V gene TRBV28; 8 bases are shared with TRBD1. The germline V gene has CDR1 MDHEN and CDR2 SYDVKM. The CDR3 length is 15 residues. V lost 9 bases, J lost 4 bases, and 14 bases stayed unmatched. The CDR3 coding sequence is TGTGCCAGTCAGAGACAGGGGTTGTGGCAATACGAGCAGTACTTC. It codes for CASQRQGLWQYEQYF. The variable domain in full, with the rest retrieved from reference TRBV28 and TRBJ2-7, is DVKVTQSSRYLVKRTGEKVFLECVQDMDHENMFWYRQDPGLGLRLIYFSYDVKMKEKGDIPEGYSVSREKKERFSLILESASTNQTSMYLCASQRQGLWQYEQYFGPGTRLTVT.